Sequencing of this TCR beta chain was carried out in a study of T cell responses to AZD1222 COVID-19 vaccine. The CDR3 has 15 amino acids. V gave up 0 bases and J gave up 8 bases, with 12 bases separating them. Per the germline V gene, CDR1 is SGDLS and CDR2 is YYNGEE. Produced via immunoSEQ multiplex PCR; TCRdb's table is partial and in-frame only. The table lists 65,000 to 70,000 clones, 83% of them singletons. The chain uses TRBV9 and TRBJ1-6, with D perhaps TRBD1 (5 bases). The sequencing used peripheral blood, collected 28 days after the second AZD1222 dose. The sequence was obtained from an adult who received the AZD1222 COVID-19 vaccine. The CDR3 spells CASSVVGGRYSPLHF. CDR3 in DNA: TGTGCCAGCAGCGTAGTTGGGGGAAGGTATTCACCCCTCCACTTT.